Listed below are T cell receptor beta chains from one sample, sequenced in a study of graft-versus-host responses after intestinal transplantation. Assay: immunoSEQ multiplex PCR; the TCRdb copy retains only in-frame clones and omits some. The sample gives 20,000 to 25,000 clones, roughly 30% of which show up once; roughly 9.2% is in the top ten. Specimen: alloreactive CD8+ T cells from a mixed lymphocyte reaction culture, collected before intestinal transplant. These receptors were taken from a human patient who received an intestinal transplant. Both conserved end residues are part of each CDR3. The D gene is left open where the match is weak. Only some rows state a clone size, as once, few, many or a class for expanded clones.

NA NA TRBJ2-5 TRBV7-6 TGTGCCAGCAGCTTAATCGGTGGCGGGATAGACCAAGAGACCCAGTACTTC CASSLIGGGIDQETQYF
NA NA TRBJ2-2 TRBV7-3 NA CASSFSLTPGSCFF
NA NA TRBJ1-1 TRBV6-5 TGTGCCAGCAGTGAAGCTACTTACGAAGCTTTCTTT CASSEATYEAFF
TRBD2 few TRBJ2-3 TRBV14 TGTGCCAGCAGCTTAGCGGGGGGAGGCGATACGCAGTATTTT CASSLAGGGDTQYF
NA NA TRBJ1-1 TRBV11-3 TGTGCCAGCAGCTCCCTACCTTATTTGACAGCCGTTACTGAAGCTTTCTTT CASSSLPYLTAVTEAFF
TRBD1 NA TRBJ1-1 TRBV6-5 TGTGCCAGCAGTCCCAGGGGGGATACTGAAGCTTTCTTT CASSPRGDTEAFF
NA NA TRBJ1-6 TRBV6-1 TGTGCCAGCAGTGAGCGCACCTATAATTCACCCCTCCACTTT CASSERTYNSPLHF
NA NA TRBJ1-1 TRBV6-1 TGTGCCAGCAGGCCCCTTGGAACTGAAGCTTTCTTT CASRPLGTEAFF
NA NA TRBJ2-7 TRBV10-2 TGCGCCAGCAGCCAGGGTAACGAGCAGTACTTC CASSQGNEQYF
NA few TRBJ2-7 TRBV6-6 TGTGCCAGCAGTTATGGAGTCTACGAGCAGTACTTC CASSYGVYEQYF
TRBD2 NA TRBJ2-1 TRBV4-2 TGTGCCAGCAGCCCCTGGCTAGCGGGTAACAATGAGCAGTTCTTC CASSPWLAGNNEQFF
TRBD2 NA TRBJ2-7 TRBV5-4 TGTGCCAGCAGCCTTGGACTAGCCTCCTACGAGCAGTACTTC CASSLGLASYEQYF
NA few TRBJ2-7 TRBV6-6 TGTGCCAGCAGCCCTTTGGAAGGGATCTACGAGCAGTACTTC CASSPLEGIYEQYF
TRBD1 NA TRBJ2-2 TRBV13 TGTGCCAGCAGTCCCGGGACAGGCAGGACCGGGGAGCTGTTTTTT CASSPGTGRTGELFF
TRBD1 NA TRBJ1-1 TRBV5-1 TGCGCCAGCAGCTGGGACAGGTGGAACACTGAAGCTTTCTTT CASSWDRWNTEAFF
NA once TRBJ2-7 TRBV4-1 TGCGCCAGCAGCCAGTCAGGGTACGGCTACGAGCAGTACTTC CASSQSGYGYEQYF
TRBD2 NA TRBJ2-1 TRBV11-2 TGTGCCAGCAGCCACGGACTAGCGGGGGGGCTTGAGCAGTTCTTC CASSHGLAGGLEQFF
TRBD1 NA TRBJ2-5 TRBV5-4 TGTGCCAGCAGCCCAGGGGGCAGGGAGACCCAGTACTTC CASSPGGRETQYF
NA NA TRBJ2-2 TRBV4-1 TGCGCCAGCAGTCGGACAGCGCATCCCGAGCTGTTTTTT CASSRTAHPELFF
NA NA TRBJ2-3 TRBV19 TGTGCCAGTACCCTCGGCGTTGTTAGCAGCACAGATACGCAGTATTTT CASTLGVVSSTDTQYF
NA NA TRBJ2-3 TRBV5-4 TGTGCCAGCAGCCAAGGGAACAGGTTCACAGATACGCAGTATTTT CASSQGNRFTDTQYF
NA NA TRBJ2-1 TRBV5-1 TGCGCCAGCAGCTTGTTTAGCCATGAGCAGTTCTTC CASSLFSHEQFF
TRBD2 NA TRBJ2-7 TRBV7-2 TGTGCCAGCAGCTCGGCTAGCGGGAGTTACGAGCAGTACTTC CASSSASGSYEQYF
TRBD2 few TRBJ2-1 TRBV9 TGTGCCAGCAGCGTAGGCGGGGGGGCCTACAATGAGCAGTTCTTC CASSVGGGAYNEQFF
NA few TRBJ2-7 TRBV4-1 TGCGCCAGCAGCCCCAACAGGTTCTACGAGCAGTACTTC CASSPNRFYEQYF
TRBD1 few TRBJ2-7 TRBV11-2 TGTGCCAGCAGCTCTGGGACAGGGGGTCAGGACGAGCAGTACTTC CASSSGTGGQDEQYF
NA NA TRBJ1-1 TRBV4-1 TGCGCCAGCAGCCAAGCCAAGGACGGGTCCACGGGCACTGAAGCTTTCTTT CASSQAKDGSTGTEAFF
NA few TRBJ2-7 TRBV2 TGTGCCAGCAGCGAGACTTCCACCTACGAGCAGTACTTC CASSETSTYEQYF
TRBD2 few TRBJ2-1 TRBV4-1 TGCGCCAGCAGCCACTTTGCGGGAGGGCCGTACGATGAGCAGTTCTTC CASSHFAGGPYDEQFF
TRBD1 NA TRBJ2-7 TRBV27 TGTGCCAGCAGTTTACTGGGACAGGGCTACGAGCAGTACTTC CASSLLGQGYEQYF